This T cell receptor (beta chain) was identified during a study of cytomegalovirus exposure and HLA in healthy donors. For the study at large: An analysis done earlier identified 117 million unique TCR beta sequences from about 179 million T cells.

The PCR employed 60 Vbeta primers together with 13 Jbeta primers. Libraries were prepared by immunoSEQ multiplex PCR; TCRdb keeps only in-frame clonotypes and omits some of them. The table shows about 190,000 clones, with around 79% occurring only once. With regard to this clone: Its cognate antigen is unknown.

The V gene's germline CDR1 is MGHDK and CDR2 SYGVNS. The CDR3 spans 14 residues. V lost 3 bases and J lost 11; bases outside the gene matches: 8. General study points: Among immune exposure information, only CMV serostatus was available. Specific recognition of CMV antigens was confirmed in vitro for a few chains (all CMV-associated). One cluster of highly shared sequence variants probably arose as a sequencing artifact.

This receptor was taken from a woman aged 18 to 35 in good health and CMV-seronegative. The rearrangement joins TRBV25-1 to TRBJ2-1, with 9 positions matching TRBD2. Sequencing was done on a sample of PBMCs. The CDR3 bases are TGTGCCAGCAGTGATGGTAATAGCGGGAGAAAGCAGTTCTTC. Translated: CASSDGNSGRKQFF.